This paragraph reports one T cell receptor beta chain. TCRdb's table, derived via immunoSEQ multiplex PCR, lists solely in-frame clones and lacks some. The data contain more than 95,000 clones, about 91% of them singletons. Germline V gene sequence: CDR1 SGHRS, CDR2 YFSETQ. Trimming took off 7 bases at V and 2 bases at J, with 12 bases between the two ends. The CDR3 extends over 13 amino acids. This specimen belongs to a study of T cell responses to AZD1222 COVID-19 vaccine. This specimen was peripheral blood, taken on day 0 of AZD1222 vaccination. This chain uses TRBV5-1 with TRBJ1-2; D gene unclear. This TCR came from an adult in good health. CDR3 residues: CASGETTNYGYTF. Written as DNA, the CDR3 is TGCGCCAGCGGCGAGACAACCAACTATGGCTACACCTTC.